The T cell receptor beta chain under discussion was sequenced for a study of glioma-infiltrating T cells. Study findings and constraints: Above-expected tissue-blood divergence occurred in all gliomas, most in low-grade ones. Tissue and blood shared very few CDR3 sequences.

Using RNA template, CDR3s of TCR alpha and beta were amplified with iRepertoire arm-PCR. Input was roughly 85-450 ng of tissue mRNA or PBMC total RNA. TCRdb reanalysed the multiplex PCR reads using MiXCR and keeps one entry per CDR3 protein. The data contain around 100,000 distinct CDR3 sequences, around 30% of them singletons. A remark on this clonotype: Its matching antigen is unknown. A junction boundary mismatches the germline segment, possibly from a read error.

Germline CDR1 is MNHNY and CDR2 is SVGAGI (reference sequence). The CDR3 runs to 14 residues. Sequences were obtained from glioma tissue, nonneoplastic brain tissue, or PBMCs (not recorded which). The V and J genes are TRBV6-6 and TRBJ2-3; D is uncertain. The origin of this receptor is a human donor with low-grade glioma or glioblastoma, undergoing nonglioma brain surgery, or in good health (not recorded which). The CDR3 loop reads CAISGRWDTDTQYF. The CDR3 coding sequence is TGTGCCATCAGTGGACGTTGGGACACAGATACGCAGTATTTT.